These T cell receptor beta chains were read from a single sample in a study of CD8 T cells in ankylosing spondylitis. TCRdb fed the 5' RACE reads into MiXCR, producing one record per CDR3 protein. This repertoire shows fewer than 550,000 distinct CDR3 sequences, roughly 5.3% found once; its top ten account for roughly 3.5%. Sequencing used blood, either unsorted or a sorted T cell fraction (not recorded which). Source of these receptors: a male donor with ankylosing spondylitis. The CDR3 runs from the conserved cysteine through the conserved F or W. A D gene is named only where the DNA matches it firmly. For some rows the clone size is stated as once, few or many, or as a class when expanded; others skip it.

>many|TRBJ2-4|TRBV12-3/TRBV12-4|-
TGTGCCAGCAGTTTAAGGTCGGGACAAATTGTAGCCAAAAACATTCAGTACTTC
CASSLRSGQIVAKNIQYF
>-|TRBJ2-5|TRBV27|-
TGTACCAGCAGTTCCTTGACTGGAGGGGTCGTGGAGACCCAGTACTTC
CTSSSLTGGVVETQYF
>many|TRBJ2-7|TRBV29-1|TRBD2
TGCAGCGTCGGGGGACTAGCGGGCTTCTACGAGCAGTACTTC
CSVGGLAGFYEQYF
>many|TRBJ1-2|TRBV5-5|TRBD1
TGTGCCAGCAGCTTGGCCGGGACAGGGTTAAGATCTGGCTACACCTTC
CASSLAGTGLRSGYTF
>few|TRBJ1-5|TRBV12-3/TRBV12-4|-
TGTGCCAGCAGTTTAGGGGTAGGGGGAAGCAATCAGCCCCAGCATTTT
CASSLGVGGSNQPQHF
>many|TRBJ1-6|TRBV28|-
TGTGCCAGCAGTTCGAGGGAGAGCTCCTATAATTCACCCCTCCACTTT
CASSSRESSYNSPLHF
>many|TRBJ2-7|TRBV4-3|-
TGCGCCAGCAGCCAAGAAACAGGGATGACCTACGAGCAGTACTTC
CASSQETGMTYEQYF
>many|TRBJ2-1|TRBV20-1|-
TGCAGCCGTAAGAGGCAGTCCTACAATGAGCAGTTCTTC
CSRKRQSYNEQFF
>-|TRBJ2-1|TRBV30|TRBD2
TGTGCCTGGAGTGGTCTAGCGGGAGTATACAATGAGCAGTTCTTC
CAWSGLAGVYNEQFF
>many|TRBJ1-4|TRBV7-2|TRBD1
TGTGCCAGCAGCTCCACGACAGGGCGGCGAGAAAAACTGTTTTTT
CASSSTTGRREKLFF
>many|TRBJ1-3|TRBV7-8|-
TGTGCCAGCAGCTCGTTACCTCAGGGAAACACCATATATTTT
CASSSLPQGNTIYF
>many|TRBJ2-3|TRBV20-1|-
TGCAGTGCTAGGGCCGCTAGCACAGATACGCAGTATTTT
CSARAASTDTQYF
>many|TRBJ1-5|TRBV27|-
TGTGCCAGCAGTTTCGCTTATAGCAATCAGCCCCAGCATTTT
CASSFAYSNQPQHF
>many|TRBJ2-1|TRBV20-1|-
TGCAGTGCCGAGCCCATTACTGGTTACAATGAGCAGTTCTTC
CSAEPITGYNEQFF
>many|TRBJ1-2|TRBV7-9|TRBD1
TGTGCCAGCAGCCGAGGGGGCTACTATGGCTACACCTTC
CASSRGGYYGYTF
>many|TRBJ1-2|TRBV6-1|-
TGTGCCAGCAGTCCCACTCGGGGCTATGGCTACACCTTC
CASSPTRGYGYTF
>many|TRBJ2-6|TRBV9|-
TGTGCCAGCAGCGCCCTCTTCAGCTCTGGGGCCAACGTCCTGACTTTC
CASSALFSSGANVLTF
>many|TRBJ1-4|TRBV27|-
TGTGCCAGCAGGCATGGGGGGACTAATGAAAAACTGTTTTTT
CASRHGGTNEKLFF
>many|TRBJ2-7|TRBV12-3/TRBV12-4|TRBD1
TGTGCCAGCAGTTCGTTCTACCGGGACAGTTTCTACGAGCAGTACTTC
CASSSFYRDSFYEQYF
>many|TRBJ1-1|TRBV5-1|-
TGCGCCAGCAGCTTGGAACAGCTCACTGAAGCTTTCTTT
CASSLEQLTEAFF
>many|TRBJ2-7|TRBV5-1|-
TGCGCCAGCAAATCAGGGACCTTCAGCGAGCAGTACTTC
CASKSGTFSEQYF
>many|TRBJ2-2|TRBV11-3|TRBD1
TGTGCCAGCAGTTCACAGGGGGTCGGGGAGCTGTTTTTT
CASSSQGVGELFF
>few|TRBJ2-6|TRBV27|-
TGTGCCAGCTCTTATACTCGGGTGGGGCAGGGTGGTACTGGGGCCAACGTCCTGACTTTC
CASSYTRVGQGGTGANVLTF
>many|TRBJ1-5|TRBV5-6|-
TGTGCCAGCAGCCAAGGGACAATCGATAGCAATCAGCCCCAGCATTTT
CASSQGTIDSNQPQHF
>many|TRBJ1-5|TRBV6-2/TRBV6-3|TRBD1
TGTGCCAGCAGTTACGGGACAGGGAATCAGCCCCAGCATTTT
CASSYGTGNQPQHF
>few|TRBJ2-2|TRBV3-1|-
TGTGCCAGCAGCCAAAGAGGAGGGTTAGCGAACACCGGGGAGCTGTTTTTT
CASSQRGGLANTGELFF
>many|TRBJ2-3|TRBV11-2|-
TGTGCCAGCAGCTTAGGGGACCGAGCCTTCACAGATACGCAGTATTTT
CASSLGDRAFTDTQYF
>many|TRBJ2-2|TRBV20-1|-
TGCAGTGCTAGATGGCAGAGTCACACCGGGGAGCTGTTTTTT
CSARWQSHTGELFF
>many|TRBJ2-3|TRBV9|-
TGTGCCAGCAGCAAAGACACAGATACGCAGTATTTT
CASSKDTDTQYF
>-|TRBJ2-2|TRBV5-8|-
TGTGCCAGCAACGTAGACCCGACGAACACCGGGGAGCTGTTTTTT
CASNVDPTNTGELFF
>many|TRBJ2-7|TRBV27|TRBD2
TGTGCCAGCAGTTTCTCGAGCGGGAGATCCTACGAGCAGTACTTC
CASSFSSGRSYEQYF
>many|TRBJ1-1|TRBV9|-
TGTGCCAGCAGCCCCCCCCCGGGTGGAAACACTGAAGCTTTCTTT
CASSPPPGGNTEAFF
>many|TRBJ1-5|TRBV4-2|-
TGTGCCAGCAGCCAAGCCAGGGGATTATTTAGCAATCAGCCCCAGCATTTT
CASSQARGLFSNQPQHF
>many|TRBJ2-2|TRBV6-1|-
TGTGCCAGCGGGACACGAAACACCGGGGAGCTGTTTTTT
CASGTRNTGELFF
>many|TRBJ2-7|TRBV28|-
TGTGCCAGCAGTTTGCGGAACGAGCAGTACTTC
CASSLRNEQYF
>many|TRBJ2-1|TRBV27|-
TGTGCCAGCAGTTCCGAGATTACCCGCCCCTCCAATGAGCAGTTCTTC
CASSSEITRPSNEQFF
>many|TRBJ2-3|TRBV28|-
TGTGCCAGCAGTTTAGGCCAGGACCAAGATACGCAGTATTTT
CASSLGQDQDTQYF
>many|TRBJ2-7|TRBV29-1|-
TGCAGCGTTGAAGGGGGGGACATCTACGAGCAGTACTTC
CSVEGGDIYEQYF
>-|TRBJ2-1|TRBV11-3|-
TGTGCCAGCAGCTTACTACACTCCTACAATGAGCAGTTCTTC
CASSLLHSYNEQFF
>many|TRBJ2-7|TRBV11-2|-
TGTGCCAGCAGCCACAGGGACACCTCCTACGAGCAGTACTTC
CASSHRDTSYEQYF
>many|TRBJ1-2|TRBV24-1|TRBD1
TGTGCCACCAGTGAGGACAGGGGGGATGGCTACACCTTC
CATSEDRGDGYTF
>many|TRBJ1-6|TRBV7-2|-
TGTGCCAGCAGCTTAATCAGCCCCTACTATAATTCACCCCTCCACTTT
CASSLISPYYNSPLHF
>few|TRBJ2-7|TRBV2|TRBD1
TGTGCCAGCAGTGTTGGAACAGGGGTATCCTACGAGCAGTACTTC
CASSVGTGVSYEQYF
>few|TRBJ2-2|TRBV27|-
TGTGCCAGCCTTGGACATGAAGACACCGGGGAGCTGTTTTTT
CASLGHEDTGELFF
>many|TRBJ1-2|TRBV20-1|-
TGCAGTGCTGGGACTTCCAACTATGGCTACACCTTC
CSAGTSNYGYTF
>many|TRBJ2-5|TRBV28|TRBD2
TGTGCCAGCAGTTCCGGGGGTAGCGGGAAAGAGACCCAGTACTTC
CASSSGGSGKETQYF